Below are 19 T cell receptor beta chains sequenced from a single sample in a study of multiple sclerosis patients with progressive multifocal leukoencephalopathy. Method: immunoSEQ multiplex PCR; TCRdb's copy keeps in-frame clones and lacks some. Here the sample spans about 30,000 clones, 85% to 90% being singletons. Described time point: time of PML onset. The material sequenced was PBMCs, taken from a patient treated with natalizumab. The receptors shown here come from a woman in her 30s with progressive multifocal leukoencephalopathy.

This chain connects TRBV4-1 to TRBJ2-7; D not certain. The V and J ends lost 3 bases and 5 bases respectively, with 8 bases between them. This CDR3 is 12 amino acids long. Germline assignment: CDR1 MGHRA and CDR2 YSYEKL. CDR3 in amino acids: CASSHNTDEQYF. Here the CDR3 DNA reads TGCGCCAGCAGCCACAACACCGACGAGCAGTACTTC.

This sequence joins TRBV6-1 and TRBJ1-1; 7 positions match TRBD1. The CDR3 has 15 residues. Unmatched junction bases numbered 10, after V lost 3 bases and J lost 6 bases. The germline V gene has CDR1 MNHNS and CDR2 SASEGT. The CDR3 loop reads CASSDFTGETAEAFF. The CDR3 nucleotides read TGTGCCAGCAGTGACTTCACAGGGGAGACAGCTGAAGCTTTCTTT.

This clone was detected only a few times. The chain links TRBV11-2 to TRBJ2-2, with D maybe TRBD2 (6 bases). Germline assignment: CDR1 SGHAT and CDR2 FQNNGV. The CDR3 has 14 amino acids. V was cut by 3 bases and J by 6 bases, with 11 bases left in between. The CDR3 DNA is TGTGCCAGCAGCTTGAATCCGGGGGCCGGGGAGCTGTTTTTT. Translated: CASSLNPGAGELFF.

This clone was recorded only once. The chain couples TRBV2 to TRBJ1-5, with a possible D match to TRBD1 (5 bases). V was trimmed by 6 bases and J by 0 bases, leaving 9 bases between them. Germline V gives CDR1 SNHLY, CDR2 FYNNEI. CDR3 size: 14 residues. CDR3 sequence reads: CASRSQGSNQPQHF. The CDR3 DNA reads TGTGCCAGCAGGAGCCAGGGTAGCAATCAGCCCCAGCATTTT.

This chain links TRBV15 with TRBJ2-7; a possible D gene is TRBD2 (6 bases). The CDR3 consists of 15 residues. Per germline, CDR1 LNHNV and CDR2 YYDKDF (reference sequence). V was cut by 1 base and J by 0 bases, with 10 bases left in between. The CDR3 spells CATSRAGTSSYEQYF. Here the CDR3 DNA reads TGTGCCACCAGCAGAGCTGGGACTTCCTCCTACGAGCAGTACTTC.

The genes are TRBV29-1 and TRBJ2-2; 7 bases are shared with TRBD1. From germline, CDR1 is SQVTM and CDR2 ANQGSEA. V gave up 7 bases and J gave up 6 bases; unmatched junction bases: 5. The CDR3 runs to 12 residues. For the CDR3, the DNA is TGCAGCGGACTGACAGGGCCCGGGGAGCTGTTTTTT. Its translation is CSGLTGPGELFF.

CDR3 coding DNA: TGTGCCAGCAGCCACGTGACTCCCGGGACAGGGAGAATGGGCACTGAAGCTTTCTTT. Translating it yields CASSHVTPGTGRMGTEAFF. The J gene is TRBJ1-1, the V gene TRBV4-2; 9 bases fit TRBD1. Losses at the gene ends were 3 bases for V and 4 bases for J; bases not matched to a gene: 18. Germline-derived CDR1 and CDR2 are LGHNA and YNFKEQ. The CDR3 spans 19 residues.

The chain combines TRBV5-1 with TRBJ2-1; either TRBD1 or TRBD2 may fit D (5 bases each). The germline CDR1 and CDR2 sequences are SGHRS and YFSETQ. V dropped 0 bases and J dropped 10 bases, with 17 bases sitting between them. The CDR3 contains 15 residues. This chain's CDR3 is CASSLAVSAEGEQFF. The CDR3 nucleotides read TGCGCCAGCAGCTTGGCCGTTAGCGCAGAGGGGGAGCAGTTCTTC.

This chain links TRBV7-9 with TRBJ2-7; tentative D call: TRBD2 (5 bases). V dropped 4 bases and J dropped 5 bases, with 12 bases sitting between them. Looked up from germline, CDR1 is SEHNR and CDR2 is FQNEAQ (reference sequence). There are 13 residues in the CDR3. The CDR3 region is CASSYEGWNEQYF. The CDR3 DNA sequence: TGTGCCAGCAGCTACGAGGGCTGGAACGAGCAGTACTTC.

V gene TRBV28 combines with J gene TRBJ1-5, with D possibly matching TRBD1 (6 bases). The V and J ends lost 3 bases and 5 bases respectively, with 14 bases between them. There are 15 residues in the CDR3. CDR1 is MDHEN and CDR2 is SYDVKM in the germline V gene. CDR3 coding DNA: TGTGCCAGCAGTTTGGGGGGCCAGGTGGATCAGCCCCAGCATTTT. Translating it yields CASSLGGQVDQPQHF.

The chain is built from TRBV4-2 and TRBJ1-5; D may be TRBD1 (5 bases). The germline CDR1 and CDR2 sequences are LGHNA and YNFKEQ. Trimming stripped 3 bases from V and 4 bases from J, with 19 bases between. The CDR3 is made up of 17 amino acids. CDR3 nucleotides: TGTGCCAGCAGCCAGATTGATACGGGGCTTAGGAATCAGCCCCAGCATTTT. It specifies CASSQIDTGLRNQPQHF.

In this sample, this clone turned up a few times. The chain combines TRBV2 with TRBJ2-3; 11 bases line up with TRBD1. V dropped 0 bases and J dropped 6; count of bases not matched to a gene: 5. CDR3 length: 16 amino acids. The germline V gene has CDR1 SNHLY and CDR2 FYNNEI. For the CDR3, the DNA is TGTGCCAGCAGTGAAGCGCCGGGGACAGGGGGGGATACGCAGTATTTT. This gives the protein CASSEAPGTGGDTQYF.

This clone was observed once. The DNA for the CDR3 is TGTGCCAGCTCAACTAATACCGGGACAGCCGGAGTCTATGGCTACACCTTC. Its protein product is CASSTNTGTAGVYGYTF. This chain connects TRBV18 to TRBJ1-2; TRBD1 matches 7 bases. The CDR3 has 17 amino acids. CDR1 is KGHSH and CDR2 is LQKENI in the germline V gene. Trimming took 5 bases from V and 4 from J; bases not matched to a gene: 16.

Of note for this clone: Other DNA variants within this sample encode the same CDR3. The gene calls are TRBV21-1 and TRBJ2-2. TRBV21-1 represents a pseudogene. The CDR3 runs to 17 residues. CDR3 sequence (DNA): TGTGCCAGCAGCAAACGGGGCGTTCGTCTGAACACCGGGGAGCTGTTTTTT. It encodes CASSKRGVRLNTGELFF.

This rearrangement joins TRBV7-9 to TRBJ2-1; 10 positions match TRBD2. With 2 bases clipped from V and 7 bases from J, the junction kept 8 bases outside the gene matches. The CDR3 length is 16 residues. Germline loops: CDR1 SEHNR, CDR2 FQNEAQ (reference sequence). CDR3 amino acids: CASSLWGSGRNNEQFF. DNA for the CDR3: TGTGCCAGCAGCTTATGGGGTAGCGGGAGGAATAATGAGCAGTTCTTC.

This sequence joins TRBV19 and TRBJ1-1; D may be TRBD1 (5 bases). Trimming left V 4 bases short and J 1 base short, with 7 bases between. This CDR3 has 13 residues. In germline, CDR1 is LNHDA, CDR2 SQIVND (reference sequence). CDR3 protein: CASSTGTNTEAFF. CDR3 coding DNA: TGTGCCAGTAGTACCGGGACGAACACTGAAGCTTTCTTT.

The CDR3 nucleotides read TGTGCCTGGAGGTGGGACGGCTCTGGAAACACCATATATTTT. Its translation is CAWRWDGSGNTIYF. The rearrangement links TRBV30 to TRBJ1-3; the D gene is possibly TRBD1 (5 bases). V gave up 3 bases and J gave up 0 bases, with 9 bases separating them. This CDR3 is 14 amino acids long. Germline V gives CDR1 GTSNPN, CDR2 SVGIG (reference sequence).

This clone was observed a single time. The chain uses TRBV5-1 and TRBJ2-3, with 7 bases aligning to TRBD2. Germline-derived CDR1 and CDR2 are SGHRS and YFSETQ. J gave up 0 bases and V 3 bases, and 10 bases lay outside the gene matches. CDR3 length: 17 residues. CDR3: CASSSLRGAGSTDTQYF. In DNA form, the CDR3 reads TGCGCCAGCAGCTCCCTTAGGGGAGCGGGGAGCACAGATACGCAGTATTTT.

The CDR3 is CASSPSKGGAIVEQYF. CDR3 sequence (DNA): TGTGCCAGCAGTCCATCAAAAGGGGGGGCAATTGTCGAGCAGTACTTC. The chain is built from TRBV28 and TRBJ2-7; TRBD2 is a possible D gene (7 bases). V lost 5 bases and J lost 6, with 23 bases in between. The germline V gene has CDR1 MDHEN and CDR2 SYDVKM. The CDR3 covers 16 residues.